One and the same sample provided the 22 T cell receptor beta chains below, sequenced in a study of cytomegalovirus exposure and HLA in healthy donors. With 60 Vbeta and 13 Jbeta primers, the PCR was carried out. Clones were read by immunoSEQ multiplex PCR, and TCRdb kept only the in-frame ones, dropping some. The sample holds about 190,000 clones, about 86% seen once. The specimen sequenced was PBMCs. Receptor source: a woman younger than 35 in good health and CMV-seropositive.

V usage is TRBV6-1 and J usage is TRBJ1-1; TRBD1 might be the D (6 bases). The CDR3 runs 14 residues. V was pared by 7 bases and J by 1 base, with 13 bases between. In germline, CDR1 is MNHNS, CDR2 SASEGT. This chain's CDR3 is CASIPTGENTEAFF. The DNA of the CDR3 is TGTGCCAGCATTCCGACAGGAGAGAACACTGAAGCTTTCTTT.

The V and J genes are TRBV5-1 and TRBJ1-1, with D perhaps matching TRBD1 (5 bases). The CDR3 sequence is 13 residues long. Germline V gives CDR1 SGHRS, CDR2 YFSETQ. The germline V and J ends were trimmed by 5 bases and 5 bases, with 13 bases remaining between them. The CDR3 sequence is CASRQPGGTEAFF. CDR3 DNA sequence: TGCGCCAGCAGGCAACCCGGGGGAACTGAAGCTTTCTTT. The full variable domain, rest sourced from reference TRBV5-1 and TRBJ1-1, is KAGVTQTPRYLIKTRGQQVTLSCSPISGHRSVSWYQQTPGQGLQFLFEYFSETQRNKGNFPGRFSGRQFSNSRSEMNVSTLELGDSALYLCASRQPGGTEAFFGQGTRLTVV.

A few counts support this clone. This chain connects TRBV4-1 to TRBJ1-3; 10 nucleotides match TRBD1. The CDR3 runs 17 residues. The junction had 6 bases not matched to a gene; V was cut back by 4 bases and J by 0 bases. Germline-derived CDR1 and CDR2 are MGHRA and YSYEKL. CDR3 amino acids: CASSPGDRGLSGNTIYF. Here the CDR3 DNA reads TGCGCCAGCAGCCCGGGGGACAGGGGACTCTCTGGAAACACCATATATTTT.

The J gene is TRBJ1-6, the V gene TRBV4-1; the D is unclear. V was cut by 0 bases and J by 10 bases, with 4 bases left in between. The CDR3 is 12 amino acids. CDR1 and CDR2 (germline): MGHRA, YSYEKL. DNA for the CDR3: TGCGCCAGCAGCCAAGATCGGTCACCCCTCCACTTT. Protein: CASSQDRSPLHF.

The J gene is TRBJ2-2, the V gene TRBV29-1, with 9 bases matching TRBD1. This CDR3 region has 14 residues. The germline CDR1 and CDR2 sequences are SQVTM and ANQGSEA. Trimming took 7 bases from V and 2 from J; bases not matched to a gene: 5. The CDR3 coding sequence is TGCAGCGCCCGGACAGGGGTCAACACCGGGGAGCTGTTTTTT. As protein: CSARTGVNTGELFF.

The chain combines TRBV19 with TRBJ2-5; 7 bases agree with TRBD2. V lost 6 bases and J lost 3; bases outside the gene matches: 7. CDR1 is LNHDA and CDR2 is SQIVND in the germline V gene (reference sequence). CDR3 length: 14 residues. In DNA, the CDR3 is TGTGCCAGTAGCCTTGGGGGAGGGGAAGAGACCCAGTACTTC. Translating it yields CASSLGGGEETQYF.

The rearrangement links TRBV2 to TRBJ2-3; TRBD2 agrees at 11 bases. Germline V CDR1 and CDR2: SNHLY, FYNNEI. The V segment lost 4 bases and the J segment 2 bases; nucleotides outside the gene matches: 5. This CDR3 is 16 amino acids long. CDR3 DNA: TGTGCCAGCAGTGTCGTAGCGGGGGGGTTCACAGATACGCAGTATTTT. Its protein product is CASSVVAGGFTDTQYF.

The table lists this clone with a few counts. Its ends do not fully match the called genes, so a read error is possible. V gene TRBV5-1 combines with J gene TRBJ2-4, with TRBD2 matching over 8 bases. The CDR3 is 17 amino acids. CDR1 is SGHRS, CDR2 YFSETQ, per germline. Here the CDR3 reads CASSLGTTGLVGNSQYF. The CDR3, as DNA: TGCGCCAGCAGCTTAGGAACTACGGGACTAGTCGGAAACAGTCAGTACTTC.

J is TRBJ2-1 and V is TRBV7-3, with D unclear. The CDR3 consists of 13 residues. V lost 2 bases to trimming and J lost 3 bases, with 5 bases between them. Germline values: CDR1 SGHTA, CDR2 FQGTGA. This chain's CDR3 is CASSLGSYNEQFF. The CDR3 DNA reads TGTGCCAGCAGCTTAGGTAGCTACAATGAGCAGTTCTTC.

CDR3 residues: CASSYKGLGTEAFF. The CDR3 DNA follows: TGTGCCAGCAGTTATAAGGGGTTAGGCACTGAAGCTTTCTTT. The V and J genes are TRBV27 and TRBJ1-1, with a weak D call TRBD1 (5 bases). The CDR3 runs to 14 residues. Germline assignment: CDR1 MNHEY and CDR2 SMNVEV (reference sequence). V was clipped by 4 bases and J by 4 bases, with 13 bases between them.

J is TRBJ1-2 and V is TRBV5-5, with 10 bases lining up with TRBD1. V trimming: 7 bases; J trimming: 2 bases; junction bases outside the gene matches: 2. This CDR3 has 13 residues. Looked up from germline, CDR1 is SGHKS and CDR2 is YYEKEE (reference sequence). The DNA of the CDR3 is TGTGCCAGCGCGGGACAGGGGAACTATGGCTACACCTTC. This translates into CASAGQGNYGYTF.

This clone was seen once. CDR3 residues: CASSVDWGPYNEQFF. In DNA, the CDR3 is TGTGCCAGCAGCGTAGACTGGGGGCCTTACAATGAGCAGTTCTTC. V gene TRBV9 combines with J gene TRBJ2-1; weak D call: TRBD1 (6 bases). V shed 0 bases and J shed 4 bases, with 11 bases lying between them. Germline CDR1 is SGDLS and CDR2 is YYNGEE. This CDR3 has 15 amino acids.

This clone was picked up one time. The rearrangement joins TRBV28 to TRBJ2-7; a weak D match, TRBD1 (6 bases). The CDR3 length is 17 residues. V was shortened by 6 bases and J by 2 bases, with 23 bases between the two germline ends. Germline loops: CDR1 MDHEN, CDR2 SYDVKM. The CDR3 reads CASSLGSLWTETYEQYF. In nucleotides, the CDR3 is TGTGCCAGCAGCTTGGGCTCCCTCTGGACAGAAACCTACGAGCAGTACTTC.

As to this clone: One end of the junction is discordant with germline, which a read error may explain. The CDR3: CASSQGTVDPYNEQFF. The CDR3 nucleotides read TGCGCCAGCAGTCAAGGGACAGTCGACCCCTACAATGAGCAGTTCTTC. This chain uses TRBV4-3 with TRBJ2-1; TRBD1 matches 7 bases. This CDR3 spans 16 amino acids. Germline V lookup: CDR1 LGHNA, CDR2 YSLEER.

This sequence joins TRBV4-2 and TRBJ1-4; D remains unclear. This CDR3 has 14 residues. Between the trimmed V and J ends, which lost 0 bases and 12 bases, there was a span of 14 bases. Germline loops: CDR1 LGHNA, CDR2 YNFKEQ. The chain's CDR3 is CASSQDMWPFELFF. In DNA, the CDR3 is TGTGCCAGCAGCCAAGATATGTGGCCGTTTGAACTGTTTTTT.

CDR3 amino acids: CASSLGGAVNYGYTF. CDR3 bases: TGTGCCAGCAGCTTGGGAGGTGCAGTCAACTATGGCTACACCTTC. The gene calls are TRBV5-5 and TRBJ1-2; D remains ambiguous. Trimming removed 0 bases from V and 2 bases from J, with 11 bases in between. The CDR3 is 15 residues long. The germline V gene encodes CDR1 SGHKS and CDR2 YYEKEE (reference sequence).

The rearrangement joins TRBV29-1 to TRBJ1-1; 8 nucleotides align to TRBD1. Germline values: CDR1 SQVTM, CDR2 ANQGSEA. The trim removed 6 bases at V and 7 bases at J, leaving 10 bases unmatched. This CDR3 comprises 13 residues. This chain's CDR3 is CSVGGQGPVEAFF. Here the CDR3 DNA reads TGCAGCGTCGGTGGACAGGGACCTGTTGAAGCTTTCTTT.

J is TRBJ2-5 and V is TRBV11-3, with 12 positions matching TRBD1. V lost 4 bases and J lost 1; bases outside the gene matches: 4. Germline V lookup: CDR1 SGHNT, CDR2 YENEEA. This CDR3 region has 16 residues. CDR3 sequence reads: CASSSGTGGRQETQYF. CDR3 bases: TGTGCCAGCAGCTCCGGGACAGGGGGCCGCCAAGAGACCCAGTACTTC.

This sequence joins TRBV5-3 and TRBJ1-2, with 10 bases fitting TRBD1. TRBV5-3 is an ORF; its function is uncertain. J was trimmed by 5 bases and V by 4 bases; bases with no gene match: 2. CDR3 length: 13 amino acids. CDR3 loop: CARSGTGAYGYTF. The CDR3 DNA is TGTGCCAGAAGCGGGACAGGGGCGTATGGCTACACCTTC.

The chain combines TRBV7-3 with TRBJ1-1, with D unclear. The CDR3 loop spans 13 amino acids. Trimming stripped 2 bases from V and 4 bases from J, with 8 bases between. Germline V CDR1 and CDR2: SGHTA, FQGTGA. CDR3 amino acids: CASSLSGSTEAFF. CDR3 sequence (DNA): TGTGCCAGCAGCTTATCGGGGTCCACTGAAGCTTTCTTT.

The chain recombines TRBV2 with TRBJ1-5; D unresolved. V lost 3 bases to trimming and J lost 2 bases, with 8 bases between them. The germline CDR1 and CDR2 sequences are SNHLY and FYNNEI. This CDR3 has 14 amino acids. The CDR3 nucleotides are TGTGCCAGCAGTGAGTTGAGGGGCAATCAGCCCCAGCATTTT. Protein sequence: CASSELRGNQPQHF.

The chain is built from TRBV5-6 and TRBJ2-5; no clear D. Trimming stripped 4 bases from V and 1 base from J, with 8 bases between. Germline V gene sequence: CDR1 SGHDT, CDR2 YYEEEE. The CDR3 extends over 13 amino acids. As DNA, the CDR3 is TGTGCCAGCAGCCCTGACATCCAAGAGACCCAGTACTTC. Translation: CASSPDIQETQYF.